This T cell receptor (beta chain) was recovered during a study of beta chain features in type 1 diabetes listed by TCRdb under 2018. General notes on the study: Mean age, gender distribution, total cell number and subset yield did not differ between patients and healthy donors. Across all samples, 90 million to 130 million sorted cells were examined, and cell number per subset correlated strongly with RNA yield. The study compared TCRB repertoires of sorted circulating CD4+ T cell subsets between recently diagnosed type 1 diabetes patients and matched healthy donors. Regulatory and stem cell-like memory subsets were isolated from only 8 patients and about 8 healthy donors, whereas naive and central memory subsets came from all 30 or so donors. On the study overall, not on this receptor specifically: Because small numbers of individuals were included in the HLA sub-analyses, any influence of HLA type on TCRB rearrangement was left unresolved. Because cDNA rather than genomic DNA was sequenced, highly expressing activated cells could have been over-represented, although no difference in activation and CD3 levels was found between groups. PCR may preferentially amplify shorter templates, but because patient and control samples were amplified and corrected together, any resulting skew would affect both groups equally. Naive, central memory and regulatory TCRB repertoires appeared more similar among patients than among healthy donors. Type 1 diabetes patients showed a moderate but significant shortening of TCRB CDR3 length in all four CD4+ subsets. Fewer insertions and more nucleotide deletions at VDJ recombination sites were observed in patients with type 1 diabetes, implying thymic rearrangement abnormalities.

From each donor, a single peripheral blood sample of around 0.12 L on average was drawn into heparinised tubes. Using a panel that included CD45RO, CCR7, CD25, CD127, CD95 and CD27, naive, central memory, regulatory and stem cell-like memory CD4+ T cells were sorted on a BD FACSAria II. A purity above 95% was achieved for all sorted populations. PBMCs were isolated immediately by Lymphoprep density gradient centrifugation and stained directly without culture. To minimize batch effects, samples were stained and sorted in pairs, one healthy donor with one patient per experiment. The High Capacity cDNA Reverse Transcription Kit was used to reverse transcribe all of the isolated RNA, meaning that expressed TCRB transcripts were what got sequenced. Deep immunoSEQ sequencing was applied to naive, central memory and regulatory T cell samples, giving an average of approximately 3.8 million total reads per sample. Sorted cells were lysed in RLT buffer, and RNA was extracted using DNase-treated RNeasy Micro or Mini kits according to cell number. To prevent cross-contamination, every cell subset was processed on its own, while patient and healthy donor samples were processed together. Using the immunoSEQ multiplex PCR, TCRB sequences were amplified from cDNA into 87-bp fragments spanning the CDR3 region. Amplicons were sequenced on the Illumina HiSeq platform. The original pipeline was this. Synthetic template baselines were used to correct PCR bias computationally, reads within Hamming distance 2 were collapsed together, and singletons that could not be merged were discarded. Reads were aligned against IMGT to assign V, D and J genes, CDR3 length and insertions or deletions at six rearrangement sites. Within each subset, clonotype counts were normalized to sorted cell number, and only after that were true diversity and Gini coefficients computed with the tcR R package. The overlap coefficient, calculated on TCRB nucleotide sequences, was used to quantify repertoire sharing. The immuneACCESS repertoire file appears here via TCRdb, limited to in-frame rearrangements. These files lack a portion of the clones; in checked studies, under half of the deficit traces to unresolved V genes, and the cause of the others is not known. The DNA gave D and trimming, while V, J and clone size come from that table. This sample lists 130,000 to 150,000 clones; about 13% were detected once. The top ten hold 1.3% of the sample.

The germline V gene specifies MGHRA as CDR1 and YSYEKL as CDR2. The CDR3 has 16 amino acids, counting the end cysteine and phenylalanine. Just CDR3 DNA is preserved here, 48 bases in frame from base 1. V is trimmed back by 6 bases and J by 1 base, and the junction contains 8 bases that no gene match accounts for. On this clone: The antigen it recognizes is unknown. No much larger clone is present one base from it, and per-base qualities are unavailable.

The sequence derives from a man between 18 and 29 years old with type 1 diabetes. The sample was central memory CD4+ T cells from blood. The rearranged segments are TRBV4-1 and TRBJ2-1; 8 central nucleotides agree with TRBD2. The CDR3 amino acid sequence is: CASRVGAGESYNEQFF. DNA sequence: TGCGCCAGCAGGGTGGGAGCGGGGGAATCCTACAATGAGCAGTTCTTC.